Sequencing of this TCR beta chain was carried out in a study of glioma-infiltrating T cells after dendritic cell vaccination. Described time point: after dendritic cell vaccination, including at tumor progression/relapse. The CDR3 covers 14 residues. Germline V CDR1 and CDR2: MNHEY, SMNVEV (reference sequence). V dropped 4 bases and J dropped 0 bases, with 8 bases sitting between them. Clones were sequenced by immunoSEQ multiplex PCR, and TCRdb holds only the in-frame ones, with some missing. The repertoire holds about 64,000 clones, about nine tenths seen once, with around 10% in the top ten. The input for sequencing was blood, taken after dendritic cell vaccination. J is TRBJ2-3 and V is TRBV27; D is perhaps TRBD1 (5 bases). The receptor comes from a human donor with glioblastoma. The CDR3 here is CASSWGVSTDTQYF. CDR3 nucleotides: TGTGCCAGCAGTTGGGGCGTCAGCACAGATACGCAGTATTTT.